The 24 T cell receptor beta chains given below trace back to one sample, sequenced in a study of T cell changes during pregnancy in multiple sclerosis. Sequenced by immunoSEQ multiplex PCR; TCRdb stores in-frame clones only, minus some. Altogether 70,000 to 95,000 clones are present, over 80% being singletons, with the ten largest covering around 4.1%. The material sequenced was peripheral blood, taken in the first trimester of pregnancy. All receptors come from a female donor with multiple sclerosis, enrolled in a pregnancy study.

This CDR3 is CASNPRGGDSYGYTF. The CDR3, as DNA: TGTGCCAGCAACCCGAGGGGGGGGGATAGCTATGGCTACACCTTC. The chain employs TRBV21-1 and TRBJ1-2. TRBV21-1 is assigned pseudogene status. This CDR3 spans 15 amino acids.

The J gene is TRBJ2-5, the V gene TRBV5-6; D possibly corresponds to TRBD1 (6 bases). From germline, CDR1 is SGHDT and CDR2 YYEEEE. V dropped 0 bases and J dropped 3 bases, with 9 bases sitting between them. The CDR3 is made up of 14 amino acids. The CDR3 DNA follows: TGTGCCAGCAGCTTGGATCCAGGGGAAGAGACCCAGTACTTC. This gives the protein CASSLDPGEETQYF.

V usage is TRBV2 and J usage is TRBJ2-5; D might be TRBD2 (6 bases). CDR1 is SNHLY, CDR2 FYNNEI, per germline. There are 17 residues in the CDR3. V was cut by 5 bases and J by 5 bases, with 24 bases left in between. DNA of the CDR3: TGTGCCAGCAGTTCCGGACTACCCCTACAGGAGGGGGAGACCCAGTACTTC. Protein product: CASSSGLPLQEGETQYF.

The chain couples TRBV28 to TRBJ1-1; 10 nucleotides agree with TRBD1. The germline CDR1 and CDR2 sequences are MDHEN and SYDVKM. The junction had 13 bases not matched to a gene; V was cut back by 7 bases and J by 5 bases. The CDR3 is made up of 16 amino acids. CDR3 nucleotides: TGTGCCAGCAACGCAGCGGCGGGGACAGGGGTTACTGAAGCTTTCTTT. Translating it yields CASNAAAGTGVTEAFF.

The gene calls are TRBV7-9 and TRBJ2-3; D might be TRBD2 (6 bases). The germline V gene encodes CDR1 SEHNR and CDR2 FQNEAQ (reference sequence). The CDR3 totals 17 residues. The ends were cut back, 1 base at V and 3 bases at J, with 17 bases in the middle. The CDR3 DNA reads TGTGCCAGCAGCTTAGGCACCGGGGGTCGGTTAACAGATACGCAGTATTTT. Translation gives CASSLGTGGRLTDTQYF. Full variable domain (remainder filled in from reference TRBV7-9 and TRBJ2-3): DTGVSQNPRHKITKRGQNVTFRCDPISEHNRLYWYRQTLGQGPEFLTYFQNEAQLEKSRLLSDRFSAERPKGSFSTLEIQRTEQGDSAMYLCASSLGTGGRLTDTQYFGPGTRLTVL.

The count of this clone is one. The chain combines TRBV7-2 with TRBJ2-7, with D possibly TRBD2 on 6 matching bases. The CDR3 sequence is 15 residues long. The V end lost 3 bases, the J end lost 0 bases, and 12 bases lay between the germline ends. Germline-derived CDR1 and CDR2 are SGHTA and FQGNSA. In DNA form, the CDR3 reads TGTGCCAGCAGCTTTGCCGGGGGAGGCTCCTACGAGCAGTACTTC. It encodes CASSFAGGGSYEQYF.

The chain links TRBV27 to TRBJ2-2; D is perhaps TRBD2 (6 bases). Germline lookup yields CDR1 MNHEY and CDR2 SMNVEV (reference sequence). The CDR3 has 18 residues. V shed 2 bases and J shed 5 bases, with 21 bases lying between them. The CDR3: CASSLPGLGKPKTGELFF. CDR3 bases: TGTGCCAGCAGTTTACCGGGACTCGGCAAGCCAAAAACCGGGGAGCTGTTTTTT.

The V call is TRBV11-2, the J call TRBJ1-2; TRBD1 matches 7 bases. Germline CDR1 and CDR2: SGHAT and FQNNGV. The ends lost 5 bases at V and 6 bases at J; junction bases unmatched: 6. The CDR3 spans 13 residues. The CDR3 here is CASSHGRGHGYTF. DNA of the CDR3: TGTGCCAGCAGCCATGGAAGGGGGCATGGCTACACCTTC.

The chain's CDR3 is CASGERTGGVETQYF. For the CDR3, the DNA is TGTGCTAGTGGGGAAAGGACAGGGGGTGTGGAGACCCAGTACTTC. The V call is TRBV12-5, the J call TRBJ2-5; 10 nucleotides line up with TRBD1. Germline CDR1 reads LGHNT; CDR2 reads FRNRAP. With 6 bases clipped from V and 5 bases from J, the junction kept 9 bases outside the gene matches. There are 15 residues in the CDR3.

The CDR3 sequence is CASSYTGTNSYEQYF. The CDR3 nucleotides read TGTGCCAGCAGCTATACCGGGACTAACTCCTACGAGCAGTACTTC. The chain employs TRBV5-5 and TRBJ2-7; 7 nucleotides match TRBD2. Germline CDR1 and CDR2: SGHKS and YYEKEE (reference sequence). Trimming at V came to 3 bases and at J to 0 bases, leaving 6 bases not matched to a gene. This CDR3 has 15 amino acids.

The chain has TRBV11-2 and TRBJ1-3, with D unclear. Germline CDR1 is SGHAT and CDR2 is FQNNGV. Trimming removed 2 bases from V and 5 bases from J, with 19 bases in between. The CDR3 is 17 amino acids. Written as DNA, the CDR3 is TGTGCCAGCAGCTTAATCTCGAGGGCGGCAAATAGAAACACCATATATTTT. This sequence encodes CASSLISRAANRNTIYF.

Remarks on this clone: Germline and junction disagree at one end, which may indicate a read error. The V call is TRBV7-7, the J call TRBJ2-1; D is possibly TRBD2 (6 bases). Germline loops: CDR1 SSHAT, CDR2 FNYEAQ (reference sequence). The CDR3 is made up of 18 amino acids. CDR3 sequence (DNA): TGTGCTAGCAGCTTGCGTCCCCTGGCGGGGCTTACCTACAATGAGCAGTTCTTC. Translating gives CASSLRPLAGLTYNEQFF.

The chain is built from TRBV2 and TRBJ1-3; D gene unclear. This CDR3 is built from 14 residues. The V end was cut by 5 bases, the J end by 4 bases, with 12 bases between. Looked up from germline, CDR1 is SNHLY and CDR2 is FYNNEI. The CDR3 bases are TGTGCCAGCAGTCTTCGCAGATTAGGAAACACCATATATTTT. It translates to CASSLRRLGNTIYF.

The J gene is TRBJ2-7, the V gene TRBV19, with TRBD1 matching over 9 bases. The CDR3 is 14 amino acids. Germline CDR1 and CDR2: LNHDA and SQIVND (reference sequence). The V and J ends lost 8 bases and 2 bases, in that order; junction bases with no gene match: 7. The CDR3 reads CASRETGGTYEQYF. CDR3 nucleotides: TGTGCCAGTCGGGAAACAGGGGGCACCTACGAGCAGTACTTC.

This clone appeared once. The chain links TRBV7-6 to TRBJ1-6; D remains unclear. CDR1 SGHVS and CDR2 FNYEAQ come from the germline V gene. This CDR3 comprises 16 residues. Trimming pared 5 bases from V and 5 bases from J, leaving 16 bases between. CDR3 nucleotides: TGTGCCAGCAGCCCCATGCTGGCGGAGAATAATTCACCCCTCCACTTT. It specifies CASSPMLAENNSPLHF.

The V and J genes are TRBV7-6 and TRBJ1-5, with a tentative D call TRBD1 (5 bases). This CDR3 spans 15 amino acids. The germline V gene has CDR1 SGHVS and CDR2 FNYEAQ. With 9 bases removed from V and 0 bases from J, the gap between germline ends came to 15 bases. The chain's CDR3 is CARGRGWDSNQPQHF. The CDR3 DNA sequence: TGTGCCAGAGGGCGGGGGTGGGATAGCAATCAGCCCCAGCATTTT.

The V gene is TRBV20-1, the J gene TRBJ2-7; no clear D gene. The germline CDR1 and CDR2 sequences are DFQATT and SNEGSKA (reference sequence). The CDR3 is made up of 11 amino acids. Between the trimmed V and J ends, which lost 6 bases and 7 bases, there was a span of 13 bases. The CDR3 sequence is CSARAFWEQYF. CDR3 DNA: TGCAGTGCACGCGCCTTCTGGGAGCAGTACTTC.

As DNA, the CDR3 is TGCGCCAGCAGCCAAGATCCGGCAGGGGGATACTATGGCTACACCTTC. Protein sequence: CASSQDPAGGYYGYTF. The rearrangement joins TRBV4-1 to TRBJ1-2; 7 nucleotides match TRBD1. The germline gives CDR1 MGHRA, CDR2 YSYEKL. V lost 0 bases to trimming and J lost 3 bases; unmatched junction nucleotides: 7. The CDR3 is 16 residues long.

The V gene is TRBV2, the J gene TRBJ2-5, with 7 bases fitting TRBD2. The trim removed 4 bases at V and 0 bases at J, leaving 5 bases unmatched. The CDR3 consists of 15 residues. Germline V gene data show CDR1 as SNHLY and CDR2 as FYNNEI. The CDR3 coding sequence is TGTGCCAGCAGTGGCGGGGGTAACCACCAAGAGACCCAGTACTTC. It translates to CASSGGGNHQETQYF.

This chain joins TRBV7-3 and TRBJ2-2, with 11 bases identical to TRBD2. The CDR3 runs 19 residues. The germline gives CDR1 SGHTA, CDR2 FQGTGA. V was pared by 5 bases and J by 0 bases, with 11 bases of the junction left unmatched. This CDR3 is CASSQRGTSGFANTGELFF. CDR3 in DNA: TGTGCCAGCAGCCAAAGGGGGACTAGCGGATTCGCGAACACCGGGGAGCTGTTTTTT. The full variable domain, rest sourced from reference TRBV7-3 and TRBJ2-2, is GAGVSQTPSNKVTEKGKYVELRCDPISGHTALYWYRQSLGQGPEFLIYFQGTGAADDSGLPNDRFFAVRPEGSVSTLKIQRTERGDSAVYLCASSQRGTSGFANTGELFFGEGSRLTVL.

This chain links TRBV9 with TRBJ1-1; 7 bases align to TRBD1. Germline CDR1 SGDLS, CDR2 YYNGEE. The V gene end was trimmed by 5 bases and the J gene end by 3 bases; junction bases not matched to a gene: 4. This CDR3 region has 13 residues. CDR3 sequence (DNA): TGTGCCAGCAGAACAGGGGAGGACACTGAAGCTTTCTTT. This encodes CASRTGEDTEAFF.

The gene calls are TRBV7-9 and TRBJ1-6, with 10 nucleotides matching TRBD1. V lost 2 bases, J lost 4 bases, and 5 bases stayed unmatched. This CDR3 has 17 amino acids. CDR1 and CDR2 (germline): SEHNR, FQNEAQ (reference sequence). CDR3 sequence reads: CASSLFRTGGYNSPLHF. The CDR3 DNA reads as TGTGCCAGCAGCTTATTTCGGACAGGGGGTTATAATTCACCCCTCCACTTT.

The V gene is TRBV15, the J gene TRBJ2-2; D might be TRBD1 (6 bases). The CDR3 totals 16 residues. Trimming removed 4 bases at V and 0 bases at J, with 12 bases between. The V gene's germline CDR1 is LNHNV and CDR2 YYDKDF (reference sequence). The CDR3 loop is CATSNYDRTNTGELFF. CDR3 in DNA: TGTGCCACCAGCAACTACGACAGGACGAACACCGGGGAGCTGTTTTTT.

V and J are TRBV10-1 and TRBJ1-5; D is unresolved. V lost 2 bases, J lost 7 bases, and 6 bases lay in between. Per germline, CDR1 WNHNN and CDR2 SYGVQD (reference sequence). The CDR3 has 12 residues. The CDR3 DNA sequence: TGCGCCAGCAGTGAGACCGGGCAGCCCCAGCATTTT. It yields the protein CASSETGQPQHF.